The 18 T cell receptor beta chains given below trace back to one sample, sequenced in a study of blood T cell repertoires in COVID-19. TCRdb keeps only in-frame clones here, not all; method: immunoSEQ multiplex PCR. This sample has 95,000 to 150,000 clones; under 80% occur once, and the top ten carry about 2.3%. The sample consisted of peripheral blood. These receptor sequences come from an older man with acute or convalescent COVID-19.

This sequence joins TRBV25-1 and TRBJ1-2, with D hard to call. With 7 bases removed from V and 8 bases from J, the gap between germline ends came to 17 bases. CDR1 MGHDK and CDR2 SYGVNS come from the germline V gene. The CDR3 has 13 amino acids. In DNA form, the CDR3 reads TGTGCCAGCAAACGTCCGGGATCCACCGGCTACACCTTC. It translates to CASKRPGSTGYTF.

The table lists this clone with a count of one. The V and J genes are TRBV19 and TRBJ1-3; no firm D call. V was shortened by 7 bases and J by 0 bases, with 13 bases between the two germline ends. Germline CDR1 and CDR2: LNHDA and SQIVND (reference sequence). This CDR3 comprises 15 residues. The CDR3 DNA reads as TGTGCCAGTACCGCGGCGCCCTTCTCTGGAAACACCATATATTTT. It is translated as CASTAAPFSGNTIYF. Full variable domain (remainder filled in from reference TRBV19 and TRBJ1-3): DGGITQSPKYLFRKEGQNVTLSCEQNLNHDAMYWYRQDPGQGLRLIYYSQIVNDFQKGDIAEGYSVSREKKESFPLTVTSAQKNPTAFYLCASTAAPFSGNTIYFGEGSWLTVV.

This clone was observed a handful of times. For the CDR3, the DNA is TGTGCCAGCAGCCTCGGGACTGCACCCTACAATGAGCAGTTCTTC. It codes for CASSLGTAPYNEQFF. The V gene is TRBV7-3, the J gene TRBJ2-1; the D gene is possibly TRBD2 (6 bases). CDR3 length: 15 amino acids. V lost 5 bases, J lost 2 bases, and 13 bases lay in between. Germline V gene sequence: CDR1 SGHTA, CDR2 FQGTGA.

V is TRBV7-9 and J is TRBJ1-6, with 7 bases that match TRBD1. The CDR3 runs 14 residues. The germline V gene has CDR1 SEHNR and CDR2 FQNEAQ (reference sequence). V lost 0 bases to trimming and J lost 9 bases; unmatched junction nucleotides: 2. CDR3 DNA: TGTGCCAGCAGCTTAGCAGGGGGCGTTTCACCCCTCCACTTT. The encoded protein is CASSLAGGVSPLHF.

The chain joins TRBV2 to TRBJ2-3; tentatively, D is TRBD2 (6 bases). V was clipped by 9 bases and J by 8 bases, with 24 bases between them. CDR3 size: 15 residues. Germline assignment: CDR1 SNHLY and CDR2 FYNNEI. The CDR3 protein is CASFVRGSSQSTQYF. The CDR3, as DNA: TGTGCCAGTTTTGTCCGGGGGAGTTCACAGAGTACGCAGTATTTT.

The chain couples TRBV25-1 to TRBJ1-2; 10 bases map to TRBD1. CDR1 and CDR2 (germline): MGHDK, SYGVNS. With V trimmed by 5 bases and J by 7 bases, 4 bases remained unmatched. This CDR3 is 13 amino acids long. CDR3 sequence: CASSRDRGVGYTF. Written as DNA, the CDR3 is TGTGCCAGCAGTCGGGACAGGGGAGTTGGCTACACCTTC.

This sequence joins TRBV28 and TRBJ1-6; D not resolved. V was clipped by 7 bases and J by 5 bases, with 18 bases between them. The CDR3 contains 16 residues. CDR1 is MDHEN, CDR2 SYDVKM, per germline. The CDR3 region has the DNA TGTGCCAGCATCCAGGCAACAAGAATGGATAATTCACCCCTCCACTTT. It yields the protein CASIQATRMDNSPLHF. Together with reference TRBV28 and TRBJ1-6, the CDR3 gives the full variable domain: DVKVTQSSRYLVKRTGEKVFLECVQDMDHENMFWYRQDPGLGLRLIYFSYDVKMKEKGDIPEGYSVSREKKERFSLILESASTNQTSMYLCASIQATRMDNSPLHFGNGTRLTVT.

The chain joins TRBV3-1 (or the pseudogene TRBV3-2) to TRBJ1-3, with D hard to call. V was pared by 0 bases and J by 7 bases, with 7 bases between. The CDR3 is 13 residues long. Looked up from germline, CDR1 is LGHDT and CDR2 is YNNKEL (reference sequence). For the CDR3, the DNA is TGTGCCAGCAGCCAAGAACCTAGGAACACCATATATTTT. As protein: CASSQEPRNTIYF.

This chain uses TRBV9 with TRBJ1-1, with D possibly matching TRBD1 (5 bases). V dropped 0 bases and J dropped 1 base, with 10 bases sitting between them. The CDR3 extends over 15 amino acids. Germline V gene lookup returns CDR1 SGDLS and CDR2 YYNGEE. CDR3 nucleotides: TGTGCCAGCAGCGTAGGAAGGGGTGGGAACACTGAAGCTTTCTTT. This codes for CASSVGRGGNTEAFF.

In nucleotides, the CDR3 is TGTGCCACCAGCAGAGCGGACGGGAACCCCCGGAACACTGAAGCTTTCTTT. Amino acids: CATSRADGNPRNTEAFF. The chain uses TRBV15 and TRBJ1-1, with D unresolved. Trimming removed 1 base at V and 1 base at J, with 16 bases between. The CDR3 runs to 17 residues. CDR1 is LNHNV and CDR2 is YYDKDF in the germline V gene (reference sequence).

Points on this clone: This sample also contains other DNA sequences that code for the same CDR3. CDR3 sequence: CASSFNSYEQYF. CDR3 DNA: TGTGCCAGCAGCTTCAACAGCTACGAGCAGTACTTC. This chain joins TRBV7-9 and TRBJ2-7, with D unclear. Germline lookup yields CDR1 SEHNR and CDR2 FQNEAQ (reference sequence). The V end was cut by 3 bases, the J end by 3 bases, with 6 bases between. CDR3 length: 12 residues.

The chain has TRBV7-2 and TRBJ1-2; 9 bases line up with TRBD1. In germline, CDR1 is SGHTA, CDR2 FQGNSA. The CDR3 has 13 residues. The ends lost 3 bases at V and 8 bases at J; junction bases unmatched: 4. CDR3 loop: CASSFGTGRGYTF. The CDR3 region has the DNA TGTGCCAGCAGCTTCGGGACAGGGCGCGGCTACACCTTC.

This rearrangement joins TRBV5-1 to TRBJ1-6; D may be TRBD1 (5 bases). V was pared by 4 bases and J by 4 bases, with 9 bases between. Germline lookup yields CDR1 SGHRS and CDR2 YFSETQ. This CDR3 is built from 14 residues. CDR3 DNA: TGCGCCAGCAGCCCGGGACTTTATAATTCACCCCTCCACTTT. Protein sequence: CASSPGLYNSPLHF.

CDR3 protein: CASSKGSGNSNQPQHF. The CDR3 bases are TGTGCCAGTAGTAAGGGTTCAGGGAACAGCAATCAGCCCCAGCATTTT. The genes are TRBV19 and TRBJ1-5, with D possibly TRBD1 on 5 matching bases. V was pared by 4 bases and J by 1 base, with 14 bases between. CDR1 and CDR2 (germline): LNHDA, SQIVND (reference sequence). The CDR3 sequence is 16 residues long. Full variable domain (remainder filled in from reference TRBV19 and TRBJ1-5): DGGITQSPKYLFRKEGQNVTLSCEQNLNHDAMYWYRQDPGQGLRLIYYSQIVNDFQKGDIAEGYSVSREKKESFPLTVTSAQKNPTAFYLCASSKGSGNSNQPQHFGDGTRLSIL.

The rearrangement uses TRBV11-2 and TRBJ2-7; D is uncertain. Germline V gene data show CDR1 as SGHAT and CDR2 as FQNNGV. This CDR3 has 15 residues. The V end lost 0 bases, the J end lost 0 bases, and 9 bases lay between the germline ends. The CDR3 region has the DNA TGTGCCAGCAGCTTAGAAGCAATGCTCTCCTACGAGCAGTACTTC. As protein: CASSLEAMLSYEQYF.

The gene calls are TRBV6-5 and TRBJ1-2; 9 bases align to TRBD1. The trim removed 5 bases at V and 10 bases at J, leaving 5 bases unmatched. This CDR3 is 12 amino acids long. CDR1 and CDR2 (germline): MNHEY, SVGAGI. CDR3 protein: CASSIRQGDYTF. As DNA, the CDR3 is TGTGCCAGCAGTATCAGACAGGGGGACTACACCTTC.

This clone came up a few times. The chain is built from TRBV27 and TRBJ1-2; D unresolved. V lost 1 base and J 0 bases, leaving 6 bases between the germline ends. CDR3 length equals 14 residues. Germline lookup yields CDR1 MNHEY and CDR2 SMNVEV (reference sequence). CDR3 DNA: TGTGCCAGCAGTTTATTACAGACTAACTATGGCTACACCTTC. It specifies CASSLLQTNYGYTF.

This chain links TRBV7-3 with TRBJ1-1, with D hard to call. V was trimmed by 1 base and J by 8 bases, leaving 11 bases between them. The length of the CDR3 is 13 residues. Germline values: CDR1 SGHTA, CDR2 FQGTGA. CDR3 amino acids: CASSLRLLSEAFF. CDR3 sequence (DNA): TGTGCCAGCAGCTTAAGGCTTCTTTCCGAAGCTTTCTTT.